The 28 T cell receptor beta chains in this list originate from one sample, sequenced in a study of T cells in Graves' hyperthyroidism and ophthalmopathy. Using RNA transcripts as the source, TCR beta CDR3 regions were amplified. Initially, a first-round RT-PCR of the TCR CDR3 employed the HTBI primer set. Each CDR3 protein is one row after TCRdb ran MiXCR on the multiplex PCR reads. In the table there are some 580,000 distinct CDR3 sequences, approximately 15% of which are singletons. The sequenced sample was blood. The receptors originated from a woman aged 40-49 years with Graves' ophthalmopathy.

The genes are TRBV20-1 and TRBJ2-3; 9 positions match TRBD2. Germline-derived CDR1 and CDR2 are DFQATT and SNEGSKA (reference sequence). This CDR3 has 13 amino acids. V dropped 6 bases and J dropped 2; count of bases not matched to a gene: 3. Here the CDR3 reads CSATSGYTDTQYF. The CDR3 DNA follows: TGCAGTGCGACTAGCGGATACACAGATACGCAGTATTTT.

This clonotype came up many times. The rearrangement joins TRBV7-2 to TRBJ2-1; 13 bases are shared with TRBD2. V was clipped by 6 bases and J by 8 bases; unmatched bases: 7. CDR1 SGHTA and CDR2 FQGNSA come from the germline V gene. CDR3 length equals 15 residues. The CDR3 DNA follows: TGTGCCAGCAGACAAACTAGCGGGGGGGCTCATGAGCAGTTCTTC. This encodes CASRQTSGGAHEQFF.

This clonotype showed up many times. The chain combines TRBV11-2 with TRBJ1-6, with D unclear. V was trimmed by 3 bases and J by 8 bases, leaving 14 bases between them. This CDR3 comprises 15 residues. Looked up from germline, CDR1 is SGHAT and CDR2 is FQNNGV. CDR3 coding DNA: TGTGCCAGCAGCTTCCGAGGACCCGGAGATTCACCCCTCCACTTT. Its translation is CASSFRGPGDSPLHF.

Many counts were recorded for this clonotype. The V and J genes are TRBV12-3 or TRBV12-4 and TRBJ1-5; D is undetermined. The length of the CDR3 is 13 residues. The V gene lost 5 bases and the J gene lost 2 bases, with 7 bases spanning the gap. The CDR3 DNA reads as TGTGCCAGCAGTGACATACGCAATCAGCCCCAGCATTTT. Its protein is CASSDIRNQPQHF.

This clonotype has just a few counts. The V and J genes are TRBV6-1 and TRBJ2-2, with D perhaps TRBD1 (6 bases). The V gene lost 7 bases and the J gene lost 4 bases, with 19 bases spanning the gap. The CDR3 loop spans 16 amino acids. The germline V gene encodes CDR1 MNHNS and CDR2 SASEGT. CDR3 amino acids: CASTRTASIGTGELFF. CDR3 nucleotide sequence: TGTGCCAGCACCAGGACAGCCTCAATCGGCACCGGGGAGCTGTTTTTT.

This clonotype was recorded a few times. The chain recombines TRBV5-4 with TRBJ2-7; D perhaps matches TRBD2 (6 bases). The CDR3 sequence is 15 residues long. Germline V CDR1 and CDR2: SGHNT, YYREEE (reference sequence). The V end was cut by 4 bases, the J end by 0 bases, with 14 bases between. The CDR3 DNA sequence: TGTGCCAGCAGCCTCGGAATGGGGGGCTCCTACGAGCAGTACTTC. It encodes CASSLGMGGSYEQYF.

This clonotype was seen only a few times. The chain joins TRBV4-1 to TRBJ2-1; 10 nucleotides match TRBD2. The CDR3 totals 17 residues. V gave up 1 base and J gave up 7 bases; unmatched junction bases: 10. Germline CDR1 MGHRA, CDR2 YSYEKL. CDR3 sequence reads: CASSQVVILAGVNEQFF. The CDR3 region has the DNA TGCGCCAGCAGCCAAGTGGTCATCCTAGCGGGAGTTAATGAGCAGTTCTTC.

The sample holds many counts of this clonotype. The chain uses TRBV3-1 and TRBJ2-1; no clear D. V was shortened by 2 bases and J by 6 bases, with 8 bases between the two germline ends. Germline CDR1 is LGHDT and CDR2 is YNNKEL (reference sequence). There are 13 residues in the CDR3. The CDR3 DNA reads as TGTGCCAGCAGCCAACTGGCTGGCAATGAGCAGTTCTTC. The encoded protein is CASSQLAGNEQFF.

This clonotype came up a few times. The chain employs TRBV7-9 and TRBJ2-2; D remains unclear. The V and J ends lost 5 bases and 6 bases respectively, with 7 bases between them. The germline V gene encodes CDR1 SEHNR and CDR2 FQNEAQ (reference sequence). The CDR3 sequence is 12 residues long. The CDR3 sequence is CASSHQSGELFF. The CDR3 nucleotides read TGTGCCAGCAGCCATCAGTCCGGGGAGCTGTTTTTT.

Note on this clonotype: With a much larger clone just one base away, this may be a read error. The chain uses TRBV4-2 and TRBJ2-1, with TRBD2 matching 7 bases. Germline-derived CDR1 and CDR2 are LGHNA and YNFKEQ. CDR3 length: 14 residues. The V segment lost 3 bases and the J segment 10 bases; nucleotides outside the gene matches: 9. For the CDR3, the DNA is TGTGCCAGCAGCCAGGCGAGCGGGGATGACGAGCAGTTCTTC. This encodes CASSQASGDDEQFF.

The chain couples TRBV27 to TRBJ1-6; no clear D gene. With 6 bases removed from V and 8 bases from J, the gap between germline ends came to 20 bases. The CDR3 has 16 amino acids. Germline V CDR1 and CDR2: MNHEY, SMNVEV (reference sequence). The CDR3 protein is CASSLRPRPTDSPLHF. In DNA form, the CDR3 reads TGTGCCAGCAGCCTAAGACCGCGGCCCACGGATTCACCCCTCCACTTT.

This clonotype was detected ten times or more. V is TRBV20-1 and J is TRBJ2-1, with TRBD2 as a possible D gene (6 bases). Per the germline V gene, CDR1 is DFQATT and CDR2 is SNEGSKA (reference sequence). The V gene lost 6 bases and the J gene lost 3 bases, with 15 bases spanning the gap. The CDR3 has 14 amino acids. CDR3 amino acids: CSASPGLHYNEQFF. The CDR3 DNA reads TGCAGTGCCAGTCCGGGACTCCACTACAATGAGCAGTTCTTC.

This clonotype appeared many times. The chain joins TRBV5-1 to TRBJ2-1; D might be TRBD1 or TRBD2, each matching 5 bases. The CDR3 has 15 residues. Germline-derived CDR1 and CDR2 are SGHRS and YFSETQ. V was cut by 4 bases and J by 1 base, with 12 bases left in between. The CDR3 DNA follows: TGCGCCAGCAGCGGGGACCGTTCTTCCTACAATGAGCAGTTCTTC. Its translation: CASSGDRSSYNEQFF.

This clonotype was seen more than once but under ten times. The chain recombines TRBV9 with TRBJ2-7; weak D call: TRBD2 (5 bases). Trimming took off 5 bases at V and 5 bases at J, with 20 bases between the two ends. This CDR3 has 15 residues. Germline CDR1 reads SGDLS; CDR2 reads YYNGEE. The CDR3 DNA is TGTGCCAGCAGTCCCTATCTAACTACGGAGGACGAGCAGTACTTC. Protein product: CASSPYLTTEDEQYF. The whole variable domain, remainder taken from reference TRBV9 and TRBJ2-7, is DSGVTQTPKHLITATGQRVTLRCSPRSGDLSVYWYQQSLDQGLQFLIQYYNGEERAKGNILERFSAQQFPDLHSELNLSSLELGDSALYFCASSPYLTTEDEQYFGPGTRLTVT.

This clonotype was detected ten times or more. The rearrangement uses TRBV2 and TRBJ2-7; 7 positions agree with TRBD1. V trimming: 6 bases; J trimming: 1 base; junction bases outside the gene matches: 6. There are 14 residues in the CDR3. Germline V gene data show CDR1 as SNHLY and CDR2 as FYNNEI. Written as DNA, the CDR3 is TGTGCCAGCAGGTGGTCGGGACAGTCCTACGAGCAGTACTTC. Its translation is CASRWSGQSYEQYF.

This clonotype was found many times. The rearrangement links TRBV7-2 to TRBJ1-1, with D tentatively TRBD1 (6 bases). Germline assignment: CDR1 SGHTA and CDR2 FQGNSA. CDR3 length: 19 residues. Trimming took off 5 bases at V and 4 bases at J, with 29 bases between the two ends. The CDR3 sequence is CASSNSLGGLRVITTEAFF. Here the CDR3 DNA reads TGTGCCAGCAGCAATAGTTTGGGGGGGCTAAGGGTCATAACCACTGAAGCTTTCTTT.

This clonotype has only a few counts. The rearrangement links TRBV5-5 to TRBJ1-4, with no clear D. Trimming took off 5 bases at V and 3 bases at J, with 17 bases between the two ends. The germline V gene has CDR1 SGHKS and CDR2 YYEKEE (reference sequence). The CDR3 length is 16 residues. In DNA form, the CDR3 reads TGTGCCAGCAGTCAGGCTTTGGGAGGGCCTAATGAAAAACTGTTTTTT. It translates to CASSQALGGPNEKLFF.

The chain recombines TRBV5-6 with TRBJ1-3, with D possibly being TRBD1 (6 bases). The CDR3 covers 14 residues. Germline V gene data show CDR1 as SGHDT and CDR2 as YYEEEE. V was pared by 5 bases and J by 2 bases, with 11 bases between. The CDR3 nucleotides are TGTGCCAGCAGGTTCAAGGGGGCTGGAAACACCATATATTTT. This sequence encodes CASRFKGAGNTIYF.

The CDR3: CASSRILEVTNTEAFF. DNA of the CDR3: TGCGCCAGCAGCCGGATACTCGAAGTTACGAACACTGAAGCTTTCTTT. J is TRBJ1-1 and V is TRBV4-1; D unclear. This CDR3 comprises 16 residues. V was shortened by 4 bases and J by 1 base, with 16 bases between the two germline ends. Germline CDR1 MGHRA, CDR2 YSYEKL.

Note on this clonotype: A much larger clone lies one base from this, so it may be a read error. This chain joins TRBV18 and TRBJ2-5; weak D call: TRBD2 (6 bases). The J call may be faulty, since TRBJ2-1 better matches the DNA end. The CDR3 loop spans 15 amino acids. Germline CDR1 KGHSH, CDR2 LQKENI. This chain's CDR3 is CASSPDFGGEETQFF. For the CDR3, the DNA is TGTGCCAGCTCACCTGATTTCGGGGGAGAAGAGACCCAGTTCTTC.

This clonotype was counted ten times or more. CDR3 region: CAWGRDVVENTIYF. CDR3 nucleotides: TGTGCCTGGGGCAGGGATGTTGTGGAAAACACCATATATTTT. The chain carries TRBV30 and TRBJ1-3; D is possibly TRBD1 (5 bases). CDR3 size: 14 residues. Trimming took 5 bases from V and 6 from J, leaving 17 bases between them. Germline-derived CDR1 and CDR2 are GTSNPN and SVGIG (reference sequence).

This clonotype was counted a few times. The CDR3 nucleotides are TGCAGTGCTAGAGGACAGGGGACCTATAATTCACCCCTCCACTTT. It encodes CSARGQGTYNSPLHF. The chain carries TRBV20-1 and TRBJ1-6, with 8 bases fitting TRBD1. The J segment lost 2 bases and the V segment lost 1 base, leaving 1 base of the junction unmatched. In germline, CDR1 is DFQATT, CDR2 SNEGSKA (reference sequence). The CDR3 totals 15 residues.

Ten or more counts support this clonotype. The CDR3 coding sequence is TGTGCCAGCAGTTACGAGTTGGACAGGGATCGGCGCTACACCTTC. Residues: CASSYELDRDRRYTF. The rearrangement links TRBV6-5 to TRBJ1-2; TRBD1 matches 8 bases. The CDR3 extends over 15 amino acids. In germline, CDR1 is MNHEY, CDR2 SVGAGI. With 2 bases clipped from V and 9 bases from J, the junction kept 11 bases outside the gene matches.

In this sample, this clonotype turned up a few times. The chain uses TRBV7-9 and TRBJ1-2; tentatively, D is TRBD1 (6 bases). Germline V CDR1 and CDR2: SEHNR, FQNEAQ (reference sequence). This CDR3 is built from 17 residues. Trimming left V 5 bases short and J 5 bases short, with 24 bases between. This CDR3 is CASSPDGGALAIYGYTF. The CDR3 DNA reads as TGTGCCAGCAGCCCCGACGGGGGCGCTTTGGCAATTTATGGCTACACCTTC.

Many counts were recorded for this clonotype. The chain carries TRBV12-3 or TRBV12-4 and TRBJ1-1; the D gene is possibly TRBD1 (5 bases). The CDR3 length is 13 residues. The V gene lost 4 bases and the J gene lost 5 bases, with 11 bases spanning the gap. CDR3 nucleotides: TGTGCCAGCAGTTGGGGGATTGGTACTGAAGCTTTCTTT. This encodes CASSWGIGTEAFF.

This clonotype showed up many times. This rearrangement joins TRBV7-3 to TRBJ2-7; tentatively, D is TRBD1 (7 bases). CDR3 size: 15 residues. V gave up 3 bases and J gave up 3 bases, with 15 bases separating them. Per germline, CDR1 SGHTA and CDR2 FQGTGA. The CDR3 region has the DNA TGTGCCAGCAGCTTGCGACAGGGACTCCTCTACGAGCAGTACTTC. Translating it yields CASSLRQGLLYEQYF.

This clonotype was recorded at least ten times. The chain carries TRBV28 and TRBJ1-1; no definite D call. This CDR3 is 13 amino acids long. Germline values: CDR1 MDHEN, CDR2 SYDVKM. The V end was cut by 6 bases, the J end by 11 bases, with 19 bases between. The CDR3 DNA is TGTGCCAGCAGCCAACCGTCTACGGGCTGGGCTTTCTTT. As protein: CASSQPSTGWAFF.

This clonotype came up many times. The CDR3 DNA is TGTGCCAGCAGTTTACCGACTGCGGGGACAGATACGCAGTATTTT. This codes for CASSLPTAGTDTQYF. The V call is TRBV12-3 or TRBV12-4, the J call TRBJ2-3; D might be TRBD2 (6 bases). Trimming pared 2 bases from V and 3 bases from J, leaving 12 bases between. The CDR3 totals 15 residues.